This T cell receptor (beta chain) was found in a study of spatial heterogeneity in lung cancer (dated by TCRdb to about 2019). General notes on the study: More beta-chain than alpha-chain transcripts were consistently detected, likely reflecting higher beta-chain transcript abundance. At surgery, both alpha and beta chains were TCR-sequenced in around 240 tumor regions, fewer than 85 matched nontumor lung samples and a few dozen PBMC samples. In the raw uncorrected reads, each unique combination of TCR and UMI appeared more than ten times on average. TCR repertoire features were related to nonsynonymous mutation counts determined by whole-exome sequencing of tumor tissue. A strong correlation was found between TCR transcript counts in tumor regions and a T cell transcriptional module score from matched bulk RNA-seq. In non-small cell lung cancer, the study made a quantitative comparison of TCR alpha and beta repertoires among multiple tumor regions, matched nontumor lung and blood.

V lost 2 bases and J lost 6 bases, and the count of bases not matched to a germline gene is 18. The CDR3 holds 19 amino acids from the cysteine to the phenylalanine. Solely the CDR3 DNA is kept, with 57 bases framed from the first base. As encoded in the germline V gene, CDR1 is KGHSH while CDR2 is LQKENI. What the study reported, not specific to this receptor: TCR-seq coverage of tumor T cells was estimated to be only roughly 7.5% for alpha chains and more than 11% for beta chains. Counts of ubiquitous and regional expanded TCRs were found to correlate with counts of ubiquitous and regional nonsynonymous mutations, respectively. Confirming at a functional level the hypothesis that regional TCRs recognize regional mutations was considered to require additional single-cell paired TCR alpha and beta sequencing. The tumor nonsynonymous mutation count correlated with the number of expanded intratumoral alpha and beta TCRs.

The library was built by means of 5' RACE. The data were produced on a NextSeq 500. To allow correction of PCR and sequencing errors, the TCR library protocol tagged every TCR cDNA molecule with a unique molecular identifier. The source study handled its data this way. Decombinator tools were used for TCR identification, UMI-based error correction and CDR3 extraction. TCRs above a frequency of 2 per 1,000, corresponding to the top 1% of the tumor frequency distribution, were defined as expanded. Expanded tumor TCRs statistically deemed absent (corrected P<0.05) from at least one tumor region were classed as regional, and all other expanded tumor TCRs were classed as ubiquitous. Renyi diversity was computed with the R vegan package after each repertoire had been subsampled 100 times to 5,000 TCRs. CDR3 similarity networks were built from amino acid triplet string-kernel similarity, connecting CDR3s with pairwise similarity above 0.82. TCRdb cleaned the public reads at Q25 with fastp, built clones with MiXCR and kept in-frame beta chains. Identical CDR3 proteins give one entry, which carries the most common genes and DNA. V and J calls and clone size were set by TCRdb, not the authors. Present in this sample are about 2,600 distinct CDR3 sequences, around 6.8% of which were seen just once. The top ten clones comprise almost 10% of the sample.

The label giving this sample's time point can be read as: sample taken at primary tumor resection. Samples were obtained from 70 to 85 patients with early-stage, untreated non-small cell lung cancer from the lung TRACERx cohort. TCR sequencing used whole RNA extracted from tumor and nontumor lung tissue, or from cryopreserved PBMC samples, without cell sorting. Only patients for whom sufficient RNA was available from at least two tumor regions were selected for TCR sequencing. Before selection, tumor and adjacent nontumor lung specimens were reviewed by a lung pathologist. As to this clonotype: The clone's antigen remains unknown. There are no base qualities to consult, and no much larger clone falls within one base.

The sequenced sample was lung tumor tissue, obtained at surgery. Rearrangement joined TRBV18 to TRBJ2-1; 8 bases in between match TRBD2. This clonotype was obtained from a female donor with early-stage non-small cell lung cancer. Read as DNA, the sequence is TGTGCCAGCTCACCAGAAGTAGCGGGATCTTCCGTCGAAACCAATGAGCAGTTCTTC. This codes for CASSPEVAGSSVETNEQFF.